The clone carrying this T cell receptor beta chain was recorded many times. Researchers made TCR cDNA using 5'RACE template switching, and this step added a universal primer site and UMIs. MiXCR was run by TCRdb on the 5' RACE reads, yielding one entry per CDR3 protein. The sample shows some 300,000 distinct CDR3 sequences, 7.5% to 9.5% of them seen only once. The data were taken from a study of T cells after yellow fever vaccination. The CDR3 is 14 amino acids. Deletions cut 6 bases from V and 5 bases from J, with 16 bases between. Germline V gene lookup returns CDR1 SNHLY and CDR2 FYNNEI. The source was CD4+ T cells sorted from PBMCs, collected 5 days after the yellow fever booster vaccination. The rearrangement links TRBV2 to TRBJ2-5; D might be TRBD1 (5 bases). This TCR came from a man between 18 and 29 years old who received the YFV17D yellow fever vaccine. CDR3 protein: CASSLTVIGETQYF. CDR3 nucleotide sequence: TGTGCCAGCAGCTTGACAGTTATAGGGGAGACCCAGTACTTC.